Listed below are T cell receptor beta chains from one sample, sequenced in a study of metastatic and nonmetastatic thyroid tumors. TCRdb reanalyzed the PCR reads via MiXCR. There are 25,000 to 40,000 clones in the sample; 7% to 9% occur only once, and around 45% lies in the top ten. The source material was blood. All receptors derive from a female donor with papillary thyroid cancer or a benign thyroid nodule (not recorded which). Some clones in this sample may be carry-over from other donors' samples. The CDR3 runs from the conserved cysteine through the conserved F or W. The D gene is left open where the match is weak. Size tells how often a clone was seen (once, few, many) or the class of an expanded clone, and some rows leave it out.

V gene	J gene	clone size	CDR3 length	D gene	CDR3 DNA	CDR3 protein
TRBV20-1	TRBJ2-3	many	15	.	TGCAGTGCTAGAGATCTCAGGGTCAGCACAGATACGCAGTATTTT	CSARDLRVSTDTQYF
TRBV13	TRBJ2-2	many	16	TRBD1	TGTGCCAGCAGCCCCGCCCGGGACAGGGGCACCGGGGAGCTGTTTTTT	CASSPARDRGTGELFF
TRBV18	TRBJ2-3	many	14	.	TGTGCCAGCTCACCTCAGGACCGCACAGATACGCAGTATTTT	CASSPQDRTDTQYF
TRBV5-1	TRBJ2-2	many	14	.	TGCGCCAGCAGCTCCCTCTCCACAGGCGGGGAGCTGTTTTTT	CASSSLSTGGELFF
TRBV9	TRBJ1-1	many	14	.	TGTGCCAGCAGCGTAGGGGTCGTGGGCGCTGAAGCTTTCTTT	CASSVGVVGAEAFF
TRBV30	TRBJ2-7	many	13	.	TGTGCCTGGAGTGTTTCAGGGACCGGCGAGCAGTACTTC	CAWSVSGTGEQYF
TRBV28	TRBJ1-1	many	13	TRBD1	TGTGCCAGCCGAGGGACAGGGAGGACTGAAGCTTTCTTT	CASRGTGRTEAFF
TRBV5-1	TRBJ2-4	many	13	.	TGCGCCAGCAGCTTTGAGGGTAGCAACATTCAGTACTTC	CASSFEGSNIQYF
TRBV20-1	TRBJ2-5	many	15	TRBD2	TGCAGTGCTAGAGATCGGGCTAGCGGGAGAGAGACCCAGTACTTC	CSARDRASGRETQYF
TRBV5-4	TRBJ2-7	.	13	TRBD1	TGTGCCAGCAGCATGACAGGGGTAGAAGAGCAGTACTTC	CASSMTGVEEQYF
TRBV7-9	TRBJ2-7	many	14	.	TGTGCCAGGGCAGGACACGTCAATGGCTACGAGCAGTACTTC	CARAGHVNGYEQYF
TRBV6-1	TRBJ1-4	many	14	.	TGTGCCAGCAGTTCGGGAGCTGAGAATGGGAAACTGTTTTTT	CASSSGAENGKLFF
TRBV20-1	TRBJ1-1	many	14	TRBD1	TGCAGTGCTCCACGGGACAGCCTGAACACTGAAGCTTTCTTT	CSAPRDSLNTEAFF
TRBV6-5	TRBJ2-7	many	15	.	TGTGCCAGCAGTTCCACGGGTAGGCGGACCGACGAGCAGTACTTC	CASSSTGRRTDEQYF
TRBV4-1	TRBJ1-3	many	14	.	TGCGCCAGCAGCCTACAGGGATTTGGAAACACCATATATTTT	CASSLQGFGNTIYF
TRBV5-1	TRBJ2-7	many	11	TRBD1	TGCGCCAGCAGCTTTTTAAAATACAGGGGCTTC	CASSFLKYRGF
TRBV7-3	TRBJ2-1	few	20	TRBD2	TGTGCCAGCAGCTTAAAGCGTCTGGGACTAGTAAGGTTCTCCTACAATGAGCAGTTCTTC	CASSLKRLGLVRFSYNEQFF
TRBV29-1	TRBJ2-1	many	15	.	TGCAGCGGATGGAGGGGGCCGAGCTCCTACAATGAGCAGTTCTTC	CSGWRGPSSYNEQFF
TRBV2	TRBJ2-5	once	15	.	.	CACSARAGVVETQYF
TRBV5-1	TRBJ1-3	many	15	.	TGCGCCAGCAAGCCGGGACGGAGCAGTGGAAACACCATATATTTT	CASKPGRSSGNTIYF
TRBV18	TRBJ2-5	many	15	TRBD1	TGTGCCAGCTCACCAGAACTGGGACAGGGAGAGACCCAGTACTTC	CASSPELGQGETQYF
TRBV20-1	TRBJ2-1	many	12	.	TGCAGTGCTAATTACGGGAGTAGTGAGCAGTTCTTC	CSANYGSSEQFF
TRBV18	TRBJ2-1	many	13	.	TGTGCCAGCTCACCTGACTGGAACAATGAGCAGTTCTTC	CASSPDWNNEQFF
TRBV28	TRBJ1-2	many	13	TRBD1	TGTGCCACCAATGGAGGGGACAGGGGTGGCTACACCTTC	CATNGGDRGGYTF
TRBV4-3	TRBJ1-2	many	15	TRBD1	TGCGCCAGCAGCCAAGGGACAGGTCGTGTGTATGGCTACACCTTC	CASSQGTGRVYGYTF
TRBV6-1	TRBJ1-1	many	15	.	TGTGCCAGCAACCCGGAGTTACAGTTGTTCACTGAAGCTTTCTTT	CASNPELQLFTEAFF
TRBV27	TRBJ2-2	many	15	.	TGTGCCAGCAGTACCAGATCCTTGAACACCGGGGAGCTGTTTTTT	CASSTRSLNTGELFF
TRBV20-1	TRBJ2-1	.	14	.	TGCAGTGCTCGCACCCCGGGACGCTCAAGATTCGGGTTCTTC	CSARTPGRSRFGFF